These 28 T cell receptor beta chains were all obtained from the same sample, sequenced in a study of human T cells and chemical hapten exposure. TCRdb processed the 5' RACE reads anew with MiXCR; each CDR3 protein has one entry. The sample includes 150,000 or so distinct CDR3 sequences, roughly 4.1% of them seen just once. Total RNA was extracted from unfractionated whole blood. All receptors come from a female donor in good health.

There are many counts of this clonotype. This rearrangement joins TRBV5-6 to TRBJ1-5; D may be TRBD1 (5 bases). The germline V gene encodes CDR1 SGHDT and CDR2 YYEEEE. CDR3 length: 16 residues. Trimming stripped 4 bases from V and 3 bases from J, with 17 bases between. The CDR3 region has the DNA TGTGCCAGCAGCACTGGGGGTGGTAAATTCAATCAGCCCCAGCATTTT. This sequence encodes CASSTGGGKFNQPQHF.

This clonotype came up many times. V and J are TRBV15 and TRBJ2-2; TRBD1 might be the D (6 bases). The CDR3 extends over 13 amino acids. Between the trimmed V and J ends, which lost 4 bases and 6 bases, there was a span of 9 bases. Germline V gives CDR1 LNHNV, CDR2 YYDKDF (reference sequence). CDR3 nucleotide sequence: TGTGCCACCAGCATACAGGGATCCGGGGAGCTGTTTTTT. It encodes CATSIQGSGELFF.

This clonotype showed up just a few times. The chain links TRBV24-1 to TRBJ1-1, with TRBD1 matching over 8 bases. Trimming at V came to 3 bases and at J to 6 bases, leaving 11 bases not matched to a gene. The CDR3 sequence is 16 residues long. CDR1 KGHDR and CDR2 SFDVKD come from the germline V gene. The chain's CDR3 is CATSDAGTGKRAEAFF. CDR3 in DNA: TGTGCCACCAGTGATGCCGGGACAGGTAAAAGGGCTGAAGCTTTCTTT.

This clonotype turned up a few times. This clone may be a read error of a much larger clone one base away. The chain joins TRBV7-2 to TRBJ1-1; D gene uncertain. The CDR3 covers 13 residues. CDR1 is SGHTA, CDR2 FQGNSA, per germline. V lost 5 bases to trimming and J lost 0 bases, with 7 bases between them. DNA for the CDR3: TGTGCCAGCAGCGCCCAAATGAACACTGAAGCTTTCTTT. This codes for CASSAQMNTEAFF.

This clonotype has at least ten counts. This chain uses TRBV7-9 with TRBJ1-5; D remains ambiguous. The CDR3 consists of 14 residues. Trimming stripped 5 bases from V and 3 bases from J, with 11 bases between. The V gene's germline CDR1 is SEHNR and CDR2 FQNEAQ (reference sequence). Here the CDR3 DNA reads TGTGCCAGCAGCCTCAACAGTATCAATCAGCCCCAGCATTTT. Its translation is CASSLNSINQPQHF. The full variable domain, its missing parts supplied by reference TRBV7-9 and TRBJ1-5, is DTGVSQNPRHKITKRGQNVTFRCDPISEHNRLYWYRQTLGQGPEFLTYFQNEAQLEKSRLLSDRFSAERPKGSFSTLEIQRTEQGDSAMYLCASSLNSINQPQHFGDGTRLSIL.

The rearrangement links TRBV6-1 to TRBJ1-2; no clear D. The length of the CDR3 is 13 residues. Germline loops: CDR1 MNHNS, CDR2 SASEGT. V gave up 5 bases and J gave up 2 bases, with 9 bases separating them. This CDR3 is CASSPGVNYGYTF. The CDR3 DNA sequence: TGTGCCAGCAGTCCCGGGGTCAACTATGGCTACACCTTC.

The chain couples TRBV5-1 to TRBJ2-5; TRBD2 is a possible D gene (5 bases). Trimming stripped 4 bases from V and 4 bases from J, with 14 bases between. Germline values: CDR1 SGHRS, CDR2 YFSETQ. This CDR3 has 14 residues. The CDR3 DNA is TGCGCCAGCAGCCCACTCGGGGATACAGAGACCCAGTACTTC. Its translation: CASSPLGDTETQYF. Using reference TRBV5-1 and TRBJ2-5 for the parts outside the CDR3, the full variable domain is KAGVTQTPRYLIKTRGQQVTLSCSPISGHRSVSWYQQTPGQGLQFLFEYFSETQRNKGNFPGRFSGRQFSNSRSEMNVSTLELGDSALYLCASSPLGDTETQYFGPGTRLLVL.

At least ten counts were recorded for this clonotype. The rearrangement uses TRBV9 and TRBJ2-1; D possibly matches TRBD1 or TRBD2 (5 bases each). Looked up from germline, CDR1 is SGDLS and CDR2 is YYNGEE. Trimming cost V 2 bases and J 5 bases, with 14 bases left between them. The CDR3 has 15 residues. The CDR3: CASSVGQGDHNEQFF. CDR3 DNA: TGTGCCAGCAGCGTGGGGCAGGGAGACCACAATGAGCAGTTCTTC.

V is TRBV12-3 or TRBV12-4 and J is TRBJ2-3, with D maybe TRBD2 (7 bases). There are 17 residues in the CDR3. The V gene lost 2 bases and the J gene lost 1 base, with 16 bases spanning the gap. As DNA, the CDR3 is TGTGCCAGCAGTTTAAGGGGGGGGGGCCGTCGCACAGATACGCAGTATTTT. Its protein product is CASSLRGGGRRTDTQYF.

This clonotype was counted ten times or more. The chain carries TRBV25-1 and TRBJ2-1; 8 nucleotides align to TRBD1. Germline assignment: CDR1 MGHDK and CDR2 SYGVNS. With 3 bases clipped from V and 6 bases from J, the junction kept 4 bases outside the gene matches. The CDR3 length is 14 residues. CDR3 DNA sequence: TGTGCCAGCAGTGAGCGACAGGGGCCCAATGAGCAGTTCTTC. Translating it yields CASSERQGPNEQFF.

This clonotype was observed a few times. The V call is TRBV12-3 or TRBV12-4, the J call TRBJ1-2, with D possibly TRBD1 on 5 matching bases. V lost 5 bases and J lost 9, with 16 bases in between. The CDR3 has 13 residues. The CDR3 nucleotides are TGTGCCAGCAGTGTAAAAGAGGGGTCACGCTACACCTTC. Translated, it gives CASSVKEGSRYTF.

This clonotype was recorded a few times. The rearrangement joins TRBV7-9 to TRBJ1-1, with unresolved D. Looked up from germline, CDR1 is SEHNR and CDR2 is FQNEAQ (reference sequence). Trimming removed 8 bases at V and 6 bases at J, with 13 bases between. The CDR3 totals 12 residues. The CDR3: CASRPGRAEAFF. CDR3 nucleotide sequence: TGTGCCAGCCGACCAGGTAGGGCTGAAGCTTTCTTT.

At least ten counts were recorded for this clonotype. The V call is TRBV28, the J call TRBJ1-1; TRBD1 is a possible D gene (5 bases). CDR1 and CDR2 from the germline V gene are MDHEN and SYDVKM. The CDR3 covers 13 residues. The ends were cut back, 10 bases at V and 1 base at J, with 13 bases in the middle. CDR3 loop: CATTRGENTEAFF. The CDR3 nucleotides read TGTGCCACCACCCGGGGGGAGAACACTGAAGCTTTCTTT.

Note on this clonotype: Possible read error: a much larger clone is one base away. The CDR3 bases are TGTGCCAGCATCGGGAGTGGGAGCCAGTACTTC. Amino acids: CASIGSGSQYF. V and J are TRBV27 and TRBJ2-5; TRBD2 is a possible D gene (6 bases). Trimming left V 7 bases short and J 10 bases short, with 13 bases between. Germline lookup yields CDR1 MNHEY and CDR2 SMNVEV (reference sequence). The CDR3 totals 11 residues.

This clonotype appeared many times. The CDR3 bases are TGTGCCAGCACCTGGGGGACAGGGGTTGGGAACACTGAAGCTTTCTTT. Translated, it gives CASTWGTGVGNTEAFF. This chain links TRBV5-5 with TRBJ1-1; 10 bases map to TRBD1. The CDR3 runs 16 residues. The germline CDR1 and CDR2 sequences are SGHKS and YYEKEE (reference sequence). Germline trimming cut 6 bases from V and 1 base from J; bases unmatched to any gene: 9.

This clonotype occurred many times. The V call is TRBV20-1, the J call TRBJ2-1, with 11 bases matching TRBD2. CDR3 size: 16 residues. V lost 3 bases to trimming and J lost 2 bases; unmatched junction nucleotides: 6. CDR1 is DFQATT, CDR2 SNEGSKA, per germline (reference sequence). The CDR3 nucleotides read TGCAGTGCTAGGGGAACTAGCGGGAGACCCTACAATGAGCAGTTCTTC. It yields the protein CSARGTSGRPYNEQFF.

V usage is TRBV30 and J usage is TRBJ2-5; D gene ambiguous. This CDR3 is 13 amino acids long. The V and J ends lost 1 base and 1 base respectively, with 7 bases between them. Germline V gives CDR1 GTSNPN, CDR2 SVGIG (reference sequence). CDR3 loop: CAWSEGTQETQYF. The CDR3 nucleotides are TGTGCCTGGAGTGAGGGAACCCAAGAGACCCAGTACTTC.

This chain uses TRBV21-1 with TRBJ2-3; TRBD1, as called in the table, went unchecked against the DNA. TRBV21-1 is deemed a pseudogene. The CDR3 totals 16 residues. This chain's CDR3 is CASSKAGAICTDTQYF. CDR3 in DNA: TGTGCCAGCAGCAAAGCTGGGGCAATATGCACAGATACGCAGTATTTT.

This clonotype was detected many times. The V and J genes are TRBV7-2 and TRBJ1-3; 7 nucleotides line up with TRBD1. Germline CDR1 and CDR2: SGHTA and FQGNSA. CDR3 length: 15 residues. Trimming at V came to 5 bases and at J to 4 bases, leaving 8 bases not matched to a gene. CDR3 DNA sequence: TGTGCCAGCAGCCGGAGACAGGGTGCAGGAAACACCATATATTTT. Translated, it gives CASSRRQGAGNTIYF.

This clonotype was counted many times. DNA of the CDR3: TGCGCCAGCAGCCAAGCTGGGGACAGGATTGACAATGAGCAGTTCTTC. It is translated as CASSQAGDRIDNEQFF. J is TRBJ2-1 and V is TRBV4-3, with TRBD1 matching over 8 bases. The ends lost 1 base at V and 5 bases at J; junction bases unmatched: 7. The CDR3 extends over 16 amino acids. Germline V gene data show CDR1 as LGHNA and CDR2 as YSLEER.

This clonotype was found many times. The rearrangement joins TRBV7-6 to TRBJ2-3; D ambiguous. V was trimmed by 1 base and J by 2 bases, leaving 10 bases between them. This CDR3 spans 15 amino acids. Germline CDR1 reads SGHVS; CDR2 reads FNYEAQ. Written as DNA, the CDR3 is TGTGCCAGCAGCTTAGGAGGAAACCCCACAGATACGCAGTATTTT. As protein: CASSLGGNPTDTQYF.

This clonotype was detected many times. The chain links TRBV3-1 to TRBJ2-3; D call uncertain. V was trimmed by 2 bases and J by 9 bases, leaving 9 bases between them. This CDR3 contains 12 residues. Germline V CDR1 and CDR2: LGHDT, YNNKEL (reference sequence). The CDR3 loop is CASSQLSETQYF. CDR3 DNA sequence: TGTGCCAGCAGCCAATTATCGGAGACGCAGTATTTT.

The chain recombines TRBV5-1 with TRBJ2-5, with a tentative D call TRBD1 (6 bases). The CDR3 contains 15 residues. The germline gives CDR1 SGHRS, CDR2 YFSETQ. Trimming took off 4 bases at V and 1 base at J, with 14 bases between the two ends. The DNA for the CDR3 is TGCGCCAGCAGCCTACGACAGGCCATCCAAGAGACCCAGTACTTC. It encodes CASSLRQAIQETQYF.

This clonotype has at least ten counts. The gene calls are TRBV9 and TRBJ1-5; D unclear. Germline CDR1 SGDLS, CDR2 YYNGEE. V was cut by 0 bases and J by 0 bases, with 7 bases left in between. This CDR3 region has 15 residues. CDR3 coding DNA: TGTGCCAGCAGCGTAGACCCGACTAGCAATCAGCCCCAGCATTTT. This gives the protein CASSVDPTSNQPQHF. Together with reference TRBV9 and TRBJ1-5, the CDR3 gives the full variable domain: DSGVTQTPKHLITATGQRVTLRCSPRSGDLSVYWYQQSLDQGLQFLIQYYNGEERAKGNILERFSAQQFPDLHSELNLSSLELGDSALYFCASSVDPTSNQPQHFGDGTRLSIL.

The genes are TRBV28 and TRBJ1-1; D unresolved. The CDR3 contains 16 residues. Germline values: CDR1 MDHEN, CDR2 SYDVKM. V lost 6 bases and J lost 1, with 18 bases in between. This chain's CDR3 is CASSVGGWGWNTEAFF. DNA for the CDR3: TGTGCCAGCAGCGTAGGCGGTTGGGGATGGAACACTGAAGCTTTCTTT.

The gene calls are TRBV24-1 and TRBJ2-1, with 7 bases fitting TRBD1. V lost 7 bases to trimming and J lost 6 bases; unmatched junction nucleotides: 5. CDR1 and CDR2 (germline): KGHDR, SFDVKD. CDR3 size: 13 residues. This CDR3 reads CATRGPGGNEQFF. In nucleotides, the CDR3 is TGTGCCACCAGAGGACCAGGGGGCAATGAGCAGTTCTTC.

This clonotype was seen a few times. V and J are TRBV20-1 and TRBJ1-4, with D perhaps TRBD1 (6 bases). Trimming shortened V by 3 bases and J by 5 bases, and 10 bases separated the two germline ends. CDR3 length: 13 amino acids. Germline values: CDR1 DFQATT, CDR2 SNEGSKA (reference sequence). In nucleotides, the CDR3 is TGCAGTGCTAGCAGGGGATTCAATGAAAAACTGTTTTTT. Amino acid sequence: CSASRGFNEKLFF.

This clonotype was observed many times. V is TRBV7-2 and J is TRBJ2-2, with TRBD1 matching 12 bases. CDR3 length: 16 residues. The germline V gene has CDR1 SGHTA and CDR2 FQGNSA. V was pared by 6 bases and J by 6 bases, with 8 bases of the junction left unmatched. CDR3: CASRDPGQGASGELFF. CDR3 nucleotide sequence: TGTGCCAGCAGGGATCCGGGACAGGGGGCCTCCGGGGAGCTGTTTTTT.